This TCR beta chain is from a study of blood T cell repertoires in COVID-19. V gave up 5 bases and J gave up 3 bases; unmatched junction bases: 4. CDR1 LNHDA and CDR2 SQIVND come from the germline V gene (reference sequence). The CDR3 is made up of 14 amino acids. In the authors' workflow: Nucleated cell counts were estimated from reference gene primer amplification. The repertoire was sequenced with immunoSEQ multiplex PCR; TCRdb's copy has only in-frame clones and lacks some. For V, J and clone size, that table is used; D and trimming come from the DNA. The table includes fewer than 350,000 clones, roughly nine tenths detected once.

This sequence was found in a woman in her twenties or thirties with COVID-19, enrolled during active disease. The J gene is TRBJ2-1, the V gene TRBV19; 7 nucleotides match TRBD2. The sample taken for sequencing was peripheral blood. The CDR3 reads CASSGAGFYNEQFF. DNA of the CDR3: TGTGCCAGTAGTGGAGCGGGGTTCTACAATGAGCAGTTCTTC.